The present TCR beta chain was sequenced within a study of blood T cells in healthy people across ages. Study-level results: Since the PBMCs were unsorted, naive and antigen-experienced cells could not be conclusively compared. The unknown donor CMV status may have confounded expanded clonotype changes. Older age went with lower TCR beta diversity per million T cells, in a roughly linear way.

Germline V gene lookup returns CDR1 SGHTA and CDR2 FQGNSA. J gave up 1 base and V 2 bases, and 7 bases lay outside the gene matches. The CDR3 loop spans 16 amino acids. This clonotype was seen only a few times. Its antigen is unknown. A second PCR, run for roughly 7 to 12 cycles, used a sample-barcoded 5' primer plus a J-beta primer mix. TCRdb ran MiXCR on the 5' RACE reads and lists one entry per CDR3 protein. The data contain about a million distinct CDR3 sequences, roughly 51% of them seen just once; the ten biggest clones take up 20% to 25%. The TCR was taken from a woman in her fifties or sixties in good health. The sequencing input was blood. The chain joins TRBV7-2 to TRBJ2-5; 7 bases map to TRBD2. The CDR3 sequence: CASSLMSSGVQETQYF. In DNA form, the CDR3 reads TGTGCCAGCAGCTTAATGTCGAGCGGGGTCCAAGAGACCCAGTACTTC.